This is a list of T cell receptor beta chains from one sample in a study of T cell responses to AZD1222 COVID-19 vaccine. TCRdb's table, derived via immunoSEQ multiplex PCR, lists solely in-frame clones and lacks some. This table holds approximately 180,000 clones, just under 90% found once. This material consisted of peripheral blood, taken 28 days after the second dose of the MenACWY control vaccine. The receptors come from an adult who received the MenACWY meningococcal vaccine as a control. The CDR3 runs from the conserved cysteine through the conserved F or W. A D gene is named only where the DNA matches it firmly. Only part of the rows carry a size: once, few, many, or a class if the clone is expanded.

v_gene	j_gene	abundance	d_gene	CDR3nt	CDR3aa
TRBV5-1	TRBJ2-6	.	.	TGCGCCAGCAGCGTCCCGGGACTCTCCTCTGGGGCCAACGTCCTGACTTTC	CASSVPGLSSGANVLTF
TRBV12-3/TRBV12-4	TRBJ1-2	.	.	TGTGCCAGCAGCCTGCGGGAGCTACATGGCTACACCTTC	CASSLRELHGYTF
TRBV5-1	TRBJ1-4	.	TRBD1	TGCGCCAGCAGCTTTGGACAGGGCAATGAAAAACTGTTTTTT	CASSFGQGNEKLFF
TRBV27	TRBJ1-5	.	.	TGTGCCAGCAGTTTATCCAGATATAGCAATCAGCCCCAGCATTTT	CASSLSRYSNQPQHF
TRBV19	TRBJ2-1	.	.	TGTGCCAGTAGGGAGGGACGGCCTTACAATGAGCAGTTCTTC	CASREGRPYNEQFF
TRBV18	TRBJ1-4	.	TRBD1	TGTGCCAGCTCACCAGGACAGGGTGGGGAACTGTTTTTT	CASSPGQGGELFF
TRBV5-1	TRBJ1-3	.	.	TGCGCCAGCAGCTTGGGGACGGCTGGAAACACCATATATTTT	CASSLGTAGNTIYF
TRBV5-5	TRBJ2-1	.	.	TGTGCCAGCAGCTTGGGGGCTTTTGACAATGAGCAGTTCTTC	CASSLGAFDNEQFF
TRBV21-1	TRBJ2-3	.	.	TGTGCCAGCAGCAAAGAAGGAGCTAGCGGGAGTTGTACAGATACGCAGTATTTT	CASSKEGASGSCTDTQYF
TRBV5-8	TRBJ1-4	once	.	TGTGCCAGCAGCCCTAGGCAGGATCTTAATGAAAAACTGTTTTTT	CASSPRQDLNEKLFF
TRBV5-1	TRBJ2-1	.	TRBD2	TGCGCCAGCAGCTACAACGGACTAGCGGGCAATGAGCAGTTCTTC	CASSYNGLAGNEQFF
TRBV10-3	TRBJ1-2	.	TRBD1	TGTGCCATCAGTCTGGACAGGTCCTATGGCTACACCTTC	CAISLDRSYGYTF
TRBV28	TRBJ1-5	.	.	TGTGCCAGCCTGAGGGGAGGCCCTTTCCAGGGCAATCAGCCCCAGCATTTT	CASLRGGPFQGNQPQHF
TRBV19	TRBJ2-6	.	.	TGTGCCAGTAGTTCTCGGGTCCTCTCTGGGGCCAACGTCCTGACTTTC	CASSSRVLSGANVLTF
TRBV28	TRBJ1-2	.	.	TGTGCCAGCAACATTGCGACGGGAAACTATGGCTACACCTTC	CASNIATGNYGYTF
TRBV5-1	TRBJ2-7	once	TRBD2	TGCGCCAGCAGACTATACAGCGGGACTGGCGAGCAGTACTTC	CASRLYSGTGEQYF
TRBV3-1/TRBV3-2	TRBJ2-7	.	TRBD2	TGTGCCAGCAGCCAATCCAGCGGGAGAGACTACGAGCAGTACTTC	CASSQSSGRDYEQYF
TRBV28	TRBJ2-1	.	TRBD2	TGTGCCAGCAGTTTATCCGGCGGGAGTAATGAGCAGTTCTTC	CASSLSGGSNEQFF
TRBV5-6	TRBJ1-4	.	.	TGTGCCAGCAGTCAAAACTCGGGACGTCTAGGGGAAAAACTGTTTTTT	CASSQNSGRLGEKLFF
TRBV5-1	TRBJ1-2	.	TRBD1	TGCGCCAGCACCCGGGACAGTATACGCTATGGCTACACCTTC	CASTRDSIRYGYTF
TRBV4-2	TRBJ2-7	medium-sized	.	TGTGCCAGCAGCCAAGAAAGCTCCAGTCCCTACGAGCAGTACTTC	CASSQESSSPYEQYF
TRBV7-6	TRBJ2-1	.	TRBD2	TGTGCCAGCAGCCCATCCCCTAGCGGGAGTTACAATGAGCAGTTCTTC	CASSPSPSGSYNEQFF
TRBV9	TRBJ2-7	.	.	TGTGCCAGCAGCGTGCAAGGAAGATCCGAGCAGTACTTC	CASSVQGRSEQYF
TRBV5-1	TRBJ1-3	.	.	TGCGCCAGCAGCTTCCTGGACACCATATATTTT	CASSFLDTIYF
TRBV6-6	TRBJ1-1	.	.	TGTGCCAGCAGTTACTTTCGGGACGCTTTCTTT	CASSYFRDAFF
TRBV10-1	TRBJ2-7	once	.	TGCGCCAGCAGCGCGGGACCTCGAGGGGAGCAGTACTTC	CASSAGPRGEQYF
TRBV30	TRBJ2-7	.	.	TGTGCTTGGCGTAGGACGGGAACCTACGAGCAGTACTTC	CAWRRTGTYEQYF
TRBV6-4	TRBJ2-4	.	.	TGTGCCCCCACTCGCCCTCTACCCAAAAACATTCAGTACTTC	CAPTRPLPKNIQYF
TRBV28	TRBJ2-7	few	TRBD2	TGTGCCAGCAGACGCTCAAGCGGGGGAAGCTACGAGCAGTACTTC	CASRRSSGGSYEQYF
TRBV19	TRBJ1-5	.	TRBD1	TGTGCCAGTAGCAAACAGGGGCCTCAGCCCCAGCATTTT	CASSKQGPQPQHF
TRBV7-9	TRBJ2-5	.	TRBD1	TGTGCCAGCAGTCCTTCCCCCGGGACAGGTGGGGAGACCCAGTACTTC	CASSPSPGTGGETQYF
TRBV28	TRBJ1-2	.	.	TGTGCCAGCAGAACCGGGACAACCTCGAACTATGGCTACACCTTC	CASRTGTTSNYGYTF